This is a list of T cell receptor beta chains from one sample in a study of technical replicates of blood from several donors. Sequenced by immunoSEQ multiplex PCR; TCRdb stores in-frame clones only, minus some. The sample yields about 80,000 clones, around 94% seen once. The source material was T cells isolated from PBMCs. All receptors derive from a human donor in good health. The conserved cysteine and the conserved F or W are not part of the CDR3 here. Size is omitted from some rows. Given values are once, few, many or a class for expanded clones.

abundance	j_gene	v_gene	len	CDR3aa
.	TRBJ1-1	TRBV9	14	ASSEKGGAVFTEAF
.	TRBJ2-7	TRBV15	13	ATSRDGAGPYEQY
.	TRBJ2-7	TRBV15	12	ATSRGTSGYEQY
.	TRBJ1-3	TRBV10-2	12	ASSAPGSGNTIY
.	TRBJ2-7	TRBV5-4	13	ASSLTGTMRYEQY
.	TRBJ1-4	TRBV7-2	17	ASSSLPGQGSSTNEKLF
.	TRBJ2-1	TRBV7-3	12	ASSLQRERNEQF
.	TRBJ1-5	TRBV6-6	14	ASSYSLGHLSGPQH
.	TRBJ2-3	TRBV19	11	ASSARRTDTQY
.	TRBJ2-3	TRBV4-3	13	ASSLEGLFTDTQY
.	TRBJ2-2	TRBV29-1	14	SVLMTSGRPTGELF
.	TRBJ1-2	TRBV7-9	12	ASSLTTYPYGYT
.	TRBJ2-1	TRBV4-2	16	ASSQGRLAGPSYNEQF
.	TRBJ1-2	TRBV2	13	ASSEASRDRPGYT
.	TRBJ1-2	TRBV27	11	ASSWDRAGGYT
.	TRBJ2-1	TRBV13	13	ASSISGRASDEQF
.	TRBJ2-5	TRBV27	13	ASRPGLAGVETQY
.	TRBJ1-5	TRBV7-2	11	ASSFSSNQPQH
once	TRBJ1-2	TRBV28	13	ASSTTGGGSYGYT
.	TRBJ2-3	TRBV9	14	ASSVAGQGSSDTQY
.	TRBJ2-3	TRBV2	13	ASSVSGGGPDTQY
.	TRBJ2-7	TRBV28	11	ASSVGQLYEQY
.	TRBJ2-2	TRBV9	13	ASSRSDRVAGELF
few	TRBJ2-3	TRBV2	9	ASTRGDTQY
.	TRBJ2-3	TRBV15	14	ATSRGDYEHTDTQY
.	TRBJ2-7	TRBV18	12	ASSPGATGYEQY
.	TRBJ2-3	TRBV2	12	ASSVRTGDNTQY
.	TRBJ1-5	TRBV7-8	13	ASSLDPGSNQPQH
.	TRBJ2-7	TRBV7-9	10	ASRLGQLEQY
.	TRBJ2-1	TRBV2	12	ASSRDTSYNEQF
once	TRBJ2-7	TRBV13	12	ASSHRDTTYEQY
.	TRBJ2-7	TRBV9	12	ASSVGGEGYEQY
few	TRBJ1-4	TRBV7-9	14	ASSYRVASTNEKLF
.	TRBJ2-2	TRBV18	14	ASSPVGGANTGELF
.	TRBJ2-1	TRBV13	13	ASSLTSGAYNEQF
.	TRBJ1-5	TRBV11-3	11	ASSFSSNQPQH
.	TRBJ2-7	TRBV2	14	ASSGGQGTLIYEQY
few	TRBJ1-1	TRBV30	9	AWSVAGEAF
.	TRBJ2-7	TRBV5-4	13	ASSFGTSDRYEQY
.	TRBJ1-2	TRBV27	12	ASSIDRGFYGYT